This entry describes one T cell receptor beta chain. This entry comes from a study of blood T cell repertoires in COVID-19. Background on the study: COVID-19 samples collected from the United States, Italy and Spain covered acute and convalescent phases. PBMCs, B-cell-depleted T cells, or T cells were the source of the cDNA or gDNA that made up the material.

The germline CDR1 and CDR2 sequences are LGHNA and YSLEER. V lost 3 bases to trimming and J lost 14 bases, with 16 bases between them. This CDR3 comprises 13 residues. Per the authors' pipeline: Amplification from reference gene primers served as the basis for estimated nucleated cell counts. Profiled with immunoSEQ multiplex PCR; TCRdb holds only in-frame clones, not every one. V, J and clone size reflect that table, while D and trimming were determined from the DNA. The data show 150,000 to 200,000 clones, 75% to 80% seen once. The gene calls are TRBV4-3 and TRBJ1-4, with D perhaps TRBD1 (6 bases). The specimen was peripheral blood. The sequence was obtained from a woman aged 45 to 65 with active or convalescent COVID-19. In DNA, the CDR3 is TGCGCCAGCAGCCATCCGGGGGGGGCACGGCTGTTTTTT. This gives the protein CASSHPGGARLFF.